This paragraph reports one TCR beta chain. The data belong to a study of blood T cell repertoires in COVID-19. Overall study: Sample material is recorded as cDNA or gDNA derived from T cells, B-cell-depleted T cells, or PBMCs.

Clones were read by immunoSEQ multiplex PCR, and TCRdb kept only the in-frame ones, dropping some. The table has about 270,000 clones, approximately 87% seen once; the top ten hold less than 3%. The source material was peripheral blood. This receptor was obtained from a woman aged 50 to 60 with acute or convalescent COVID-19.

Here the CDR3 reads CASSTGTSDTIYF. The CDR3, as DNA: TGTGCCAGCAGTACCGGGACTTCGGACACCATATATTTT. The chain is built from TRBV7-8 and TRBJ1-3, with a weak D call TRBD1 (5 bases). Trimming stripped 6 bases from V and 8 bases from J, with 14 bases between. CDR3 size: 13 residues. Per the germline V gene, CDR1 is SGHVS and CDR2 is FQNEAQ. Drawing the rest from reference TRBV7-8 and TRBJ1-3, the complete variable domain is GAGVSQSPRYKVAKRGQDVALRCDPISGHVSLFWYQQALGQGPEFLTYFQNEAQLDKSGLPSDRFFAERPEGSVSTLKIQRTQQEDSAVYLCASSTGTSDTIYFGEGSWLTVV.